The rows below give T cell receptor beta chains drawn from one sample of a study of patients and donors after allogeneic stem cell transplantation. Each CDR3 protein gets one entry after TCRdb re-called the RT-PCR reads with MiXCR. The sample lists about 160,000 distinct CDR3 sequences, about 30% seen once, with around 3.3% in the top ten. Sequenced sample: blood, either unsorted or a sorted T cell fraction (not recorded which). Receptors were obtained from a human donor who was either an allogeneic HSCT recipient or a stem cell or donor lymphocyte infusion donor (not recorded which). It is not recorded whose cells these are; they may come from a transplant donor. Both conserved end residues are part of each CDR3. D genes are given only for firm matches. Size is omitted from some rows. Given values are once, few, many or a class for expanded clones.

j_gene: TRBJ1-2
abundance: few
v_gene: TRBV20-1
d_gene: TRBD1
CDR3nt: TGCAGTGCTAGGAGGGACAGAGAAGGCTATGGCTACACCTTC
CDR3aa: CSARRDREGYGYTF

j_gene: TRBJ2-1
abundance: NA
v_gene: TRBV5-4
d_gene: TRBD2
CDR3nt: TGTGCCAGCAGCTTGGCCTACACTAGCGATGAGCAGTTCTTC
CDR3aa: CASSLAYTSDEQFF

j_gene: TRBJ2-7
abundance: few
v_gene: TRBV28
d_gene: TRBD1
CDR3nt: TGTGCCAGCAACATGGGACAGGACAACAAGCAGTACTTC
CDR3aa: CASNMGQDNKQYF

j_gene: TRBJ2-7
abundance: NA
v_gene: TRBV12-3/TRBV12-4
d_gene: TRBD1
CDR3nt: TGTGCCAGCTCCGGGACAGGGAGTGTCTACGAGCAGTACTTC
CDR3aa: CASSGTGSVYEQYF

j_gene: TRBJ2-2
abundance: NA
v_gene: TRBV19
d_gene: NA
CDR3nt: TGTGCCAGACACAGGGGACTAGCGAACACCGGGGAGCTGTTTTTT
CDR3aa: CARHRGLANTGELFF

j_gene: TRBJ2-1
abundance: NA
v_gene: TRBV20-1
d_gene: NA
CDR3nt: TGCAGTGCTAGAGGGAGGAGGTCCCGCTCCTACAATGAGCAGTTCTTC
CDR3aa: CSARGRRSRSYNEQFF

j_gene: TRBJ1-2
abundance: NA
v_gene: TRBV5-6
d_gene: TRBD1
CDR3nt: TGTGCCAGCAGCTTGGCGGGACAGGGTATCTATGGCTACACCTTC
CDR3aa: CASSLAGQGIYGYTF

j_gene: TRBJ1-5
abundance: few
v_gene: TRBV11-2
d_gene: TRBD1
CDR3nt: TGTGCCAGCAGTCCTCACAGGGGCCAGCCCCAGCATTTT
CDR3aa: CASSPHRGQPQHF

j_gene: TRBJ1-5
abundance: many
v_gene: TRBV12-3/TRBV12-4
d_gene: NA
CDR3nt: TGTGCCAGCAGTTTAGTAAAAGGGTCGGCTAATAGCAATCAGCCCCAGCATTTT
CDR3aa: CASSLVKGSANSNQPQHF

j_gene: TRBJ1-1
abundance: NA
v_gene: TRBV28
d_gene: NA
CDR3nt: TGTGCCAGCAGCTTTCCCGCCTCAGAGTTTACTGAAGCTTTCTTT
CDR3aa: CASSFPASEFTEAFF

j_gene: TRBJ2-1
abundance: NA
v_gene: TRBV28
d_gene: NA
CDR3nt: TGTGCCAGCAGTTTAAGAGTGATATCCTACAATGAGCAGTTCTTC
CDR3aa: CASSLRVISYNEQFF

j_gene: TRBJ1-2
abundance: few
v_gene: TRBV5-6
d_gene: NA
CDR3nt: TGTGCCAGCAGCTTGGGGCTTTATGGCTACACCTTC
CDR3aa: CASSLGLYGYTF

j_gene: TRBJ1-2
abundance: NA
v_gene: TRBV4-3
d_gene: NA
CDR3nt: TGCGCCAGCAGCCTAGGGTTACAGAGCACCTATGGCTACACCTTC
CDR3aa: CASSLGLQSTYGYTF

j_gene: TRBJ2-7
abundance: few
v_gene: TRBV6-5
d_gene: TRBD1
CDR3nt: TGTGCCAGCAGTTACTCATGGACAGGGGGGTACGAGCAGTACTTC
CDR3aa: CASSYSWTGGYEQYF

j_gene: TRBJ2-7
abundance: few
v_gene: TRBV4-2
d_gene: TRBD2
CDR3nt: TGTGCCAGCAGCCAAGCCCTCCGGACTAGCGGGATCCCCTCCTACGAGCAGTACTTC
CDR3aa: CASSQALRTSGIPSYEQYF

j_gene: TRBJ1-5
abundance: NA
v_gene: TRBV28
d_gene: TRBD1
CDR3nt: TGTGCCAGTTTAAGGGAGGGGGCGAGTTGGAATCAGCCCCAGCATTTT
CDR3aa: CASLREGASWNQPQHF

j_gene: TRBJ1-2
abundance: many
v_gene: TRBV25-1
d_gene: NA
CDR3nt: TGTGCCAGCAGTGTGGACAGCAACTATGGCTACACCTTC
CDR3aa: CASSVDSNYGYTF

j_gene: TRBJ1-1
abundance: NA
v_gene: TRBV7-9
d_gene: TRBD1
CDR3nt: TGTGCCAGCAGCTTCGACAGGGATACTGAAGCTTTCTTT
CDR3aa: CASSFDRDTEAFF

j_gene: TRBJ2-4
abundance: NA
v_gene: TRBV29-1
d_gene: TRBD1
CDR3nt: TGCAGCGCAGCAGGGGGCCAAAACATTCAGTACTTC
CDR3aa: CSAAGGQNIQYF

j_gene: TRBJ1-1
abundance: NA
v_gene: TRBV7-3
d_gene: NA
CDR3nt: TGTGCCAGCAGCTTAAATCGGGTTACTGAAGCTTTCTTT
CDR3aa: CASSLNRVTEAFF

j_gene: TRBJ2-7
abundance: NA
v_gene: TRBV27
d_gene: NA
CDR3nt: TGTGCCAGCAGTTTCGTGACTGGGGGCGAGCAGTACTTC
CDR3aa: CASSFVTGGEQYF

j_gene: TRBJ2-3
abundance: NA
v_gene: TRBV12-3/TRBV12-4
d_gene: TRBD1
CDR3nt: TGTGCCAGCGGTGCCTGGACAGGGGGCACAGATACGCAGTATTTT
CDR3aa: CASGAWTGGTDTQYF

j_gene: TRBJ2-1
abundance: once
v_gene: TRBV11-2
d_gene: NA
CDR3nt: TGTGCCAGCAGCTTAGGAGCGGGCCTGTGGAATGAGCAGTTCTTC
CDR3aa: CASSLGAGLWNEQFF

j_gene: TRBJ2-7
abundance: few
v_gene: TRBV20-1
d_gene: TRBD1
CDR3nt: TGCAGTGCTAGCGATCCGGGACAGGGATACTACGAGCAGTACTTC
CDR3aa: CSASDPGQGYYEQYF

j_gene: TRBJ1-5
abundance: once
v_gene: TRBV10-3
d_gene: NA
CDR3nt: TGTGCCATCAGTGATATGGGTGGCAGCAATCAGCCCCAGCATTTT
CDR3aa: CAISDMGGSNQPQHF

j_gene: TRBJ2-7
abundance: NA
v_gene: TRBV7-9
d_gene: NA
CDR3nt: TGTGCCACAGCCTCTGACGGGCGACTCTACGAGCAGTACTTC
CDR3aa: CATASDGRLYEQYF

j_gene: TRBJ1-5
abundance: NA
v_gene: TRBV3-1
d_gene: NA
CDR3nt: TGTGCCAGCAGCCCCCGACGGAACAATCAGCCCCAGCATTTT
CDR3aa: CASSPRRNNQPQHF

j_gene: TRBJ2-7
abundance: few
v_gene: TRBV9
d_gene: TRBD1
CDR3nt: TGTGCCAGCAGCGTAGGTAGGAGCAGGGGGCACGAGCAGTACTTC
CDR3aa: CASSVGRSRGHEQYF

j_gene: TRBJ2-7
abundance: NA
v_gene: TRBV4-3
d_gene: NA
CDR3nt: TGCGCCAGCAGCCAAGGCAACCTCGGCACCTACGAGCAGTACTTC
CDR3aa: CASSQGNLGTYEQYF

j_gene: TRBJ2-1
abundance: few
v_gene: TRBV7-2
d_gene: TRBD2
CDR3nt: TGTGCCAGCAGCTTGAGGCTAGCGGAATACAATGAGCAGTTCTTC
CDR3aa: CASSLRLAEYNEQFF

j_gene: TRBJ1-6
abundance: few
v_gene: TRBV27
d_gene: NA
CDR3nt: TGTGCCAGCAGTTTAGACCCGGTCCTGCCTAATTCACCCCTCCACTTT
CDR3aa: CASSLDPVLPNSPLHF

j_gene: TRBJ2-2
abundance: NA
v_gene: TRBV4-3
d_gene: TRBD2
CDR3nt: TGCGCCAGCAGCCGAGATAGCGGGAGTCACGGGGAGCTGTTTTTT
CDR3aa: CASSRDSGSHGELFF

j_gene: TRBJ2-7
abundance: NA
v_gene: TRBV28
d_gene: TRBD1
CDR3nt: TGTGCCAGCGGGACAGTAAACTACGAGCAGTACTTC
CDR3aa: CASGTVNYEQYF

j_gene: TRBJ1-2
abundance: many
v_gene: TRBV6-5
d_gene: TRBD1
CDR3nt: TGTGCCAGCAGTTACTCAACCCTGACAGGGAACTATGGCTACACCTTC
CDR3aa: CASSYSTLTGNYGYTF

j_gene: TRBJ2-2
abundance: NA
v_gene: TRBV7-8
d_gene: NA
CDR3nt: TGTGCCAGCAGCTTAGCGATCGGGGAGCTGTTTTTT
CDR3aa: CASSLAIGELFF

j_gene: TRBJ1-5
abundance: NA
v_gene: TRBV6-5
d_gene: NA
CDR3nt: TGTGCCAGCAGTTTAAAGGGGCTCAATCAGCCCCAGCATTTT
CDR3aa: CASSLKGLNQPQHF

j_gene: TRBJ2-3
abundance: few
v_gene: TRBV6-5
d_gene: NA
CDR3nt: TGTGCCACGAGGCCTCAGCCCCATACGCAGTATTTT
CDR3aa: CATRPQPHTQYF

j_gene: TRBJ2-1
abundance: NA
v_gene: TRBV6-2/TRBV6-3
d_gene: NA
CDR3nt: TGTGCCAGCACAACCGCATACGATGAGCAGTTCTTC
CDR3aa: CASTTAYDEQFF

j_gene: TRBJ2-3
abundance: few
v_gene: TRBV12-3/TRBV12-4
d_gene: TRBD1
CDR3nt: TGTGCCAGCAGTCTGAGACAGGGGTACACAGATACGCAGTATTTT
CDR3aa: CASSLRQGYTDTQYF

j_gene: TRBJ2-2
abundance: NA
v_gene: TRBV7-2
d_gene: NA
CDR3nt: TGTGCCAGCAGCGGGACGGCGAACACCGGGGAGCTGTTTTTT
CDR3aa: CASSGTANTGELFF

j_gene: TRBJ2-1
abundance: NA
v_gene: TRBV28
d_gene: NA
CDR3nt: TGTGCCAGCAGTTCTATTTTCGGCGGGGCCGACGGTGAGCAGTTCTTC
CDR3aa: CASSSIFGGADGEQFF